This TCR beta chain was captured in a study of CD8+ T cells in alopecia areata. About the study: Treatment with tofacitinib (6 to 18 months) was followed by 6 months off drug.

Turning to this clone: The antigen is unknown.

cDNA serving as the sequencing template came from extracted, reverse transcribed RNA. The protocol was immunoSEQ multiplex PCR, while the TCRdb copy is restricted to in-frame clones and leaves out a portion. The data hold about 200,000 clones, with around two fifths observed a single time. With 7 bases removed from V and 1 base from J, the gap between germline ends came to 13 bases. The CDR3 consists of 14 residues. Germline CDR1 and CDR2: MNHNS and SASEGT. The treatment is: oral pan-JAK inhibitor, 5-10 mg twice daily. General study points: Scalp clonality decreased significantly with tofacitinib, and so did expanded CD8+ clones among the top 100.

This clonotype originated in a human donor with alopecia areata. The V and J genes are TRBV6-1 and TRBJ1-1; D not resolved. The sequences come from CD4+ T cells sorted from blood, collected at approximately week 30, from a patient treated with tofacitinib. The DNA for the CDR3 is TGTGCCAGCACACGGATTTATACGAACACTGAAGCTTTCTTT. It specifies CASTRIYTNTEAFF.